The 13 T cell receptor beta chains given below trace back to one sample, sequenced in a study of blood T cell repertoires in COVID-19. TCRdb's table, derived via immunoSEQ multiplex PCR, lists solely in-frame clones and lacks some. The sample yields fewer than 250,000 clones, about 83% seen once. Material: peripheral blood. Every receptor here comes from a woman aged 45-60 years with acute or convalescent COVID-19.

The V and J genes are TRBV6-6 and TRBJ2-2; unclear D gene. CDR1 is MNHNY and CDR2 is SVGAGI in the germline V gene (reference sequence). The V and J ends lost 1 base and 1 base respectively, with 4 bases between them. This CDR3 is built from 14 residues. Written as DNA, the CDR3 is TGTGCCAGCAGTTACTTCCAGAACACCGGGGAGCTGTTTTTT. This encodes CASSYFQNTGELFF.

This rearrangement joins TRBV5-1 to TRBJ2-7; 8 bases fit TRBD2. CDR3 length: 15 amino acids. Germline V gives CDR1 SGHRS, CDR2 YFSETQ. Trimming removed 0 bases from V and 2 bases from J; junction bases left unmatched: 4. CDR3 region: CASSLVTSGPYEQYF. In DNA, the CDR3 is TGCGCCAGCAGCTTGGTTACTAGCGGCCCCTACGAGCAGTACTTC. The variable domain in full, with the rest retrieved from reference TRBV5-1 and TRBJ2-7, is KAGVTQTPRYLIKTRGQQVTLSCSPISGHRSVSWYQQTPGQGLQFLFEYFSETQRNKGNFPGRFSGRQFSNSRSEMNVSTLELGDSALYLCASSLVTSGPYEQYFGPGTRLTVT.

The genes are TRBV11-3 and TRBJ2-3; D may be TRBD2 (5 bases). Germline V gives CDR1 SGHNT, CDR2 YENEEA. Deletions cut 6 bases from V and 9 bases from J, with 16 bases between. This CDR3 has 13 residues. CDR3 protein: CASSFIDGETQYF. The CDR3 DNA reads TGTGCCAGCAGTTTTATTGACGGGGAGACGCAGTATTTT.

The rearrangement links TRBV5-1 to TRBJ2-2; 13 bases fit TRBD2. V lost 4 bases, J lost 3 bases, and 12 bases stayed unmatched. Germline V gene sequence: CDR1 SGHRS, CDR2 YFSETQ. The CDR3 is made up of 19 amino acids. The CDR3 DNA is TGCGCCAGCAGCCAGCCGGGACTAGCGGGAACCGTCGACACCGGGGAGCTGTTTTTT. Translated: CASSQPGLAGTVDTGELFF.

Comment on this clone: Other DNA sequences of this sample code for an identical CDR3. This sequence joins TRBV18 and TRBJ2-7; D is uncertain. Germline V gene data show CDR1 as KGHSH and CDR2 as LQKENI. The CDR3 sequence is 13 residues long. The V gene lost 3 bases and the J gene lost 1 base, with 7 bases spanning the gap. The CDR3 region is CASSPGSSYEQYF. CDR3 nucleotide sequence: TGTGCCAGCTCACCGGGCAGTTCCTACGAGCAGTACTTC.

The chain joins TRBV10-3 to TRBJ2-1; 10 bases agree with TRBD1. The CDR3 length is 15 residues. Germline V CDR1 and CDR2: ENHRY, SYGVKD. V lost 7 bases and J lost 8; bases outside the gene matches: 11. CDR3 amino acids: CAIKPGQGMRDEQFF. DNA of the CDR3: TGTGCCATCAAGCCGGGACAGGGGATGAGGGATGAGCAGTTCTTC.

The chain couples TRBV5-1 to TRBJ1-5; TRBD1 matches at 7 bases. Germline-derived CDR1 and CDR2 are SGHRS and YFSETQ. This CDR3 has 14 residues. Trimming removed 5 bases from V and 5 bases from J; junction bases left unmatched: 7. In nucleotides, the CDR3 is TGCGCCAGCAGGCCGACAGGGTTGGATCAGCCCCAGCATTTT. Amino acid sequence: CASRPTGLDQPQHF.

The V and J genes are TRBV28 and TRBJ2-3; 7 nucleotides align to TRBD2. Trimming at V came to 6 bases and at J to 1 base, leaving 7 bases not matched to a gene. CDR1 is MDHEN, CDR2 SYDVKM, per germline. CDR3 length: 15 amino acids. CDR3 in DNA: TGTGCCAGCAGCTCGGGGGGTCTAGGCACAGATACGCAGTATTTT. Translated, it gives CASSSGGLGTDTQYF.

V is TRBV28 and J is TRBJ2-1; D is uncertain. CDR1 MDHEN and CDR2 SYDVKM come from the germline V gene. V was trimmed by 5 bases and J by 15 bases, leaving 23 bases between them. The length of the CDR3 is 14 residues. This chain's CDR3 is CASSIPGPTPRRFF. DNA of the CDR3: TGTGCCAGCAGTATTCCGGGTCCTACCCCACGGCGGTTCTTC.

The J gene is TRBJ1-1, the V gene TRBV19; TRBD1 agrees at 7 bases. The CDR3 contains 14 residues. Looked up from germline, CDR1 is LNHDA and CDR2 is SQIVND (reference sequence). The V segment lost 5 bases and the J segment 9 bases; nucleotides outside the gene matches: 12. CDR3 protein: CASSVTGTAEKAFF. In DNA form, the CDR3 reads TGTGCCAGTAGTGTTACGGGGACAGCAGAAAAAGCTTTCTTT. Full variable domain (rest looked up from reference TRBV19 and TRBJ1-1): DGGITQSPKYLFRKEGQNVTLSCEQNLNHDAMYWYRQDPGQGLRLIYYSQIVNDFQKGDIAEGYSVSREKKESFPLTVTSAQKNPTAFYLCASSVTGTAEKAFFGQGTRLTVV.

The chain links TRBV9 to TRBJ2-7; D might be TRBD2 (5 bases). The V end was cut by 3 bases, the J end by 6 bases, with 13 bases between. Germline V gene sequence: CDR1 SGDLS, CDR2 YYNGEE. The CDR3 covers 13 residues. CDR3 sequence: CASSAHPGGEQYF. In nucleotides, the CDR3 is TGTGCCAGCAGCGCGCACCCCGGAGGCGAGCAGTACTTC.

The rearrangement uses TRBV16 and TRBJ2-7; 7 positions match TRBD2. Per the germline V gene, CDR1 is KGHSY and CDR2 is FQNENV. The V gene end was trimmed by 1 base and the J gene end by 6 bases; junction bases not matched to a gene: 6. The CDR3 has 14 amino acids. CDR3 region: CASSQWGTGGEQYF. CDR3 in DNA: TGTGCCAGCAGCCAATGGGGGACGGGGGGCGAGCAGTACTTC.

The V gene is TRBV5-1, the J gene TRBJ1-1; D is unresolved. Germline V gives CDR1 SGHRS, CDR2 YFSETQ. V was clipped by 7 bases and J by 1 base, with 17 bases between them. CDR3 length equals 15 residues. DNA for the CDR3: TGCGCCAGCGCGGAGGGAATAACGACGAACACTGAAGCTTTCTTT. As protein: CASAEGITTNTEAFF.